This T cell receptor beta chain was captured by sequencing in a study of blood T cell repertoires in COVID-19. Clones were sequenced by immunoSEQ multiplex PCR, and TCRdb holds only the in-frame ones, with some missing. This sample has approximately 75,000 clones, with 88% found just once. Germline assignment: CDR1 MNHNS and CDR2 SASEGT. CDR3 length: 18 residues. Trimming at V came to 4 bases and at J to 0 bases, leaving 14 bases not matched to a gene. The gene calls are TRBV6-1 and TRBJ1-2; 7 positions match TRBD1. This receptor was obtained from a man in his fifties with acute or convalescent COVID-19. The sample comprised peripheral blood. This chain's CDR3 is CASSGNHRGMGPNYGYTF. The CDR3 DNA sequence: TGTGCCAGCAGTGGAAATCACAGGGGAATGGGGCCTAACTATGGCTACACCTTC.